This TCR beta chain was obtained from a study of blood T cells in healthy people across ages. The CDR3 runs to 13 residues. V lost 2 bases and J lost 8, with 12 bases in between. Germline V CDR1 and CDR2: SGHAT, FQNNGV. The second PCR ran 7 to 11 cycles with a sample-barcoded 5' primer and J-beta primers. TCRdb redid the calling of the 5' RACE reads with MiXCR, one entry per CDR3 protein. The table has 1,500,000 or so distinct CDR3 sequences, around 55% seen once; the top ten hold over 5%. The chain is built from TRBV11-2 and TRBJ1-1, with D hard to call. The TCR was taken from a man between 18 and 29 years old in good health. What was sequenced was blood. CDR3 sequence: CASSLMAASEAFF. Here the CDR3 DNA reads TGTGCCAGCAGCTTAATGGCGGCCTCGGAAGCTTTCTTT.